What follows are 24 T cell receptor beta chains derived from one specimen sequenced in a study of early T cells in non-severe SARS-CoV-2 infection. Using its own MiXCR run on the 5' RACE reads, TCRdb lists one record per CDR3 protein. The table lists approximately 80,000 distinct CDR3 sequences, around 12% of them singletons. The source material was whole blood. The origin of the receptors is an adult who was a healthcare worker with PCR-confirmed SARS-CoV-2 infection or an uninfected control (not recorded which).

This clonotype has more than one count but fewer than ten. The CDR3 coding sequence is TGTGCCAGCAGAGCCGGGACAGGGGTTGGAAACACTGAAGCTTTCTTT. Amino acid sequence: CASRAGTGVGNTEAFF. The J gene is TRBJ1-1, the V gene TRBV2, with TRBD1 matching 10 bases. J was trimmed by 2 bases and V by 6 bases; bases with no gene match: 9. There are 16 residues in the CDR3. Germline values: CDR1 SNHLY, CDR2 FYNNEI.

Many counts were recorded for this clonotype. This chain connects TRBV30 to TRBJ1-1, with D tentatively TRBD1 (5 bases). Trimming left V 5 bases short and J 10 bases short, with 17 bases between. This CDR3 is built from 12 residues. The germline CDR1 and CDR2 sequences are GTSNPN and SVGIG (reference sequence). The CDR3 DNA follows: TGTGCCTGGGCCGGGTCGGGGACCGGAGCTTTCTTT. Encoded protein: CAWAGSGTGAFF.

This clonotype has ten or more counts. The rearrangement joins TRBV5-1 to TRBJ2-7; 10 bases line up with TRBD1. CDR3 length equals 15 residues. With V trimmed by 4 bases and J by 6 bases, 10 bases remained unmatched. Germline loops: CDR1 SGHRS, CDR2 YFSETQ. The CDR3 here is CASSPGKTGGLEQYF. CDR3 coding DNA: TGCGCCAGCAGCCCCGGTAAGACAGGGGGCCTCGAGCAGTACTTC.

This clonotype was detected ten times or more. The chain carries TRBV6-4 and TRBJ2-3; TRBD2 matches at 11 bases. V dropped 4 bases and J dropped 4; count of bases not matched to a gene: 4. The CDR3 runs 15 residues. Germline values: CDR1 MRHNA, CDR2 SNTAGT. CDR3 in amino acids: CASSAELAGADTQYF. CDR3 DNA sequence: TGTGCCAGCAGTGCGGAACTAGCGGGAGCAGATACGCAGTATTTT.

This clonotype has a count of ten or more. The rearrangement joins TRBV20-1 to TRBJ2-3; TRBD2 matches at 9 bases. The CDR3 has 15 residues. Germline CDR1 and CDR2: DFQATT and SNEGSKA (reference sequence). The V and J ends lost 4 bases and 5 bases, in that order; junction bases with no gene match: 10. CDR3 sequence reads: CSAIVAGGLEDTQYF. In DNA, the CDR3 is TGCAGTGCTATAGTGGCGGGAGGGCTCGAAGATACGCAGTATTTT.

Only a few counts were recorded for this clonotype. The chain links TRBV4-1 to TRBJ1-6; D gene unclear. The CDR3 covers 18 residues. V dropped 0 bases and J dropped 0 bases, with 12 bases sitting between them. Germline V gene data show CDR1 as MGHRA and CDR2 as YSYEKL. CDR3 in amino acids: CASSQDKPESSYNSPLHF. DNA of the CDR3: TGCGCCAGCAGCCAAGATAAGCCCGAGAGCTCCTATAATTCACCCCTCCACTTT.

The chain carries TRBV29-1 and TRBJ1-4; D is unresolved. Germline loops: CDR1 SQVTM, CDR2 ANQGSEA. V lost 5 bases to trimming and J lost 5 bases, with 12 bases between them. This CDR3 comprises 13 residues. The CDR3 bases are TGCAGCGTTAAAGGACCGACAAATGAAAAACTGTTTTTT. Translating it yields CSVKGPTNEKLFF.

The chain carries TRBV5-4 and TRBJ2-5; 7 nucleotides align to TRBD1. Germline V CDR1 and CDR2: SGHNT, YYREEE (reference sequence). There are 14 residues in the CDR3. V was pared by 2 bases and J by 2 bases, with 3 bases of the junction left unmatched. Here the CDR3 DNA reads TGTGCCAGCAGCTTCGCCAGGGGGCAAGAGACCCAGTACTTC. Amino acids: CASSFARGQETQYF. Combining the CDR3 with reference TRBV5-4 and TRBJ2-5 gives the whole variable domain ETGVTQSPTHLIKTRGQQVTLRCSSQSGHNTVSWYQQALGQGPQFIFQYYREEENGRGNFPPRFSGLQFPNYSSELNVNALELDDSALYLCASSFARGQETQYFGPGTRLLVL.

This chain joins TRBV9 and TRBJ1-6; 7 nucleotides line up with TRBD1. The CDR3 contains 14 residues. V was clipped by 6 bases and J by 10 bases; unmatched bases: 10. From germline, CDR1 is SGDLS and CDR2 YYNGEE. For the CDR3, the DNA is TGTGCCAGCACTACTGACAGGGCTGACTCACCCCTCCACTTT. Protein sequence: CASTTDRADSPLHF. Full variable domain (rest looked up from reference TRBV9 and TRBJ1-6): DSGVTQTPKHLITATGQRVTLRCSPRSGDLSVYWYQQSLDQGLQFLIQYYNGEERAKGNILERFSAQQFPDLHSELNLSSLELGDSALYFCASTTDRADSPLHFGNGTRLTVT.

The rearrangement joins TRBV12-3 or TRBV12-4 to TRBJ2-1, with 10 positions matching TRBD2. V was clipped by 3 bases and J by 6 bases; unmatched bases: 2. The CDR3 loop spans 14 amino acids. The CDR3 sequence is CASSLVAGGNEQFF. The CDR3 coding sequence is TGTGCCAGCAGTTTGGTAGCGGGAGGCAATGAGCAGTTCTTC.

V usage is TRBV10-3 and J usage is TRBJ2-1; 8 bases agree with TRBD2. This CDR3 contains 14 residues. Trimming removed 2 bases from V and 7 bases from J; junction bases left unmatched: 4. Looked up from germline, CDR1 is ENHRY and CDR2 is SYGVKD. DNA for the CDR3: TGTGCCATCAGTGAGACGGGAGGGAAAAATGAGCAGTTCTTC. Its translation is CAISETGGKNEQFF.

This clonotype was counted only a few times. The V call is TRBV20-1, the J call TRBJ2-1, with D uncertain. The V and J ends lost 6 bases and 0 bases respectively, with 12 bases between them. CDR1 is DFQATT and CDR2 is SNEGSKA in the germline V gene (reference sequence). The CDR3 loop spans 14 amino acids. Here the CDR3 reads CSARSMSSYNEQFF. CDR3 DNA sequence: TGCAGTGCCCGTTCGATGAGCTCCTACAATGAGCAGTTCTTC.

The chain joins TRBV28 to TRBJ2-7, with a possible D match to TRBD2 (6 bases). Trimming shortened V by 5 bases and J by 4 bases, and 9 bases separated the two germline ends. The germline gives CDR1 MDHEN, CDR2 SYDVKM. The CDR3 extends over 12 amino acids. CDR3 coding DNA: TGTGCCAGCAGTGCGGGACTGTACGAGCAGTACTTC. It yields the protein CASSAGLYEQYF. Full variable domain (missing parts from reference TRBV28 and TRBJ2-7): DVKVTQSSRYLVKRTGEKVFLECVQDMDHENMFWYRQDPGLGLRLIYFSYDVKMKEKGDIPEGYSVSREKKERFSLILESASTNQTSMYLCASSAGLYEQYFGPGTRLTVT.

This clonotype was found many times. Written as DNA, the CDR3 is TGCAGCGTTGGCAGGGGCGGTACTGAAGCTTTCTTT. Translation: CSVGRGGTEAFF. V is TRBV29-1 and J is TRBJ1-1, with D perhaps matching TRBD1 (6 bases). Per the germline V gene, CDR1 is SQVTM and CDR2 is ANQGSEA. Trimming shortened V by 4 bases and J by 5 bases, and 11 bases separated the two germline ends. The CDR3 extends over 12 amino acids. The entire variable domain, with the rest obtained from reference TRBV29-1 and TRBJ1-1, is as follows: SAVISQKPSRDICQRGTSLTIQCQVDSQVTMMFWYRQQPGQSLTLIATANQGSEATYESGFVIDKFPISRPNLTFSTLTVSNMSPEDSSIYLCSVGRGGTEAFFGQGTRLTVV.

The chain joins TRBV20-1 to TRBJ1-2, with D maybe TRBD1 (5 bases). Trimming cost V 1 base and J 3 bases, with 18 bases left between them. The CDR3 is 16 amino acids. Germline CDR1 reads DFQATT; CDR2 reads SNEGSKA (reference sequence). The CDR3 loop is CSARGKEGTTHYGYTF. CDR3 DNA sequence: TGCAGTGCTAGAGGAAAGGAAGGGACTACCCACTATGGCTACACCTTC.

This clonotype was observed many times. The chain joins TRBV29-1 to TRBJ1-1, with D hard to call. The V gene lost 4 bases and the J gene lost 1 base, with 7 bases spanning the gap. Germline CDR1 SQVTM, CDR2 ANQGSEA. The CDR3 loop spans 12 amino acids. CDR3 amino acids: CSVGYQNTEAFF. The CDR3 DNA sequence: TGCAGCGTTGGCTATCAGAACACTGAAGCTTTCTTT. Supplemented by reference TRBV29-1 and TRBJ1-1, the full variable domain reads SAVISQKPSRDICQRGTSLTIQCQVDSQVTMMFWYRQQPGQSLTLIATANQGSEATYESGFVIDKFPISRPNLTFSTLTVSNMSPEDSSIYLCSVGYQNTEAFFGQGTRLTVV.

This clonotype was seen ten or more times. The chain couples TRBV6-2 or TRBV6-3 to TRBJ1-1; TRBD1 might be the D (5 bases). Trimming took 4 bases from V and 3 from J, leaving 24 bases between them. The CDR3 consists of 18 residues. Per germline, CDR1 MNHEY and CDR2 SVGEGT. The CDR3 DNA reads TGTGCCAGCAGTTTCCTACTCAGGGCTTCTAGAGGGGACACTGAAGCTTTCTTT. Encoded protein: CASSFLLRASRGDTEAFF.

This clonotype has just a few counts. The chain uses TRBV30 and TRBJ2-5; D is possibly TRBD1 or TRBD2 (6 bases each). This CDR3 is built from 13 residues. Germline V gene sequence: CDR1 GTSNPN, CDR2 SVGIG (reference sequence). V was clipped by 7 bases and J by 1 base, with 13 bases between them. The CDR3 is CAYARGAQETQYF. The CDR3 bases are TGTGCCTACGCAAGGGGGGCCCAAGAGACCCAGTACTTC.

This sequence joins TRBV5-1 and TRBJ2-3, with 10 bases matching TRBD1. Trimming removed 3 bases from V and 3 bases from J; junction bases left unmatched: 1. This CDR3 spans 14 amino acids. Germline CDR1 SGHRS, CDR2 YFSETQ. CDR3 residues: CASSWDRGTDTQYF. DNA of the CDR3: TGCGCCAGCAGCTGGGACAGGGGAACAGATACGCAGTATTTT.

This clonotype showed up just a few times. The J gene is TRBJ1-4, the V gene TRBV24-1; D call uncertain. Germline CDR1 is KGHDR and CDR2 is SFDVKD. Trimming took off 4 bases at V and 7 bases at J, with 18 bases between the two ends. The CDR3 contains 16 residues. The CDR3 nucleotides are TGTGCCACCAGTGACTCCAAAACCTCCTGGGGTGAAAAACTGTTTTTT. Translated, it gives CATSDSKTSWGEKLFF.

This chain uses TRBV7-2 with TRBJ2-3, with 7 bases aligning to TRBD2. This CDR3 is built from 16 residues. CDR1 and CDR2 (germline): SGHTA, FQGNSA. Trimming at V came to 5 bases and at J to 2 bases, leaving 10 bases not matched to a gene. The CDR3 DNA follows: TGTGCCAGCAGCCGGGGGGTTGGAGTGCCCACAGATACGCAGTATTTT. Translated, it gives CASSRGVGVPTDTQYF.

V gene TRBV18 combines with J gene TRBJ1-1, with D perhaps matching TRBD1 (6 bases). Deletions cut 8 bases from V and 1 base from J, with 11 bases between. In germline, CDR1 is KGHSH, CDR2 LQKENI. The CDR3 runs 13 residues. Here the CDR3 DNA reads TGTGCCAGCCAGGGGAACGGGAACACTGAAGCTTTCTTT. Amino acids: CASQGNGNTEAFF.

The genes are TRBV29-1 and TRBJ1-2; D gene unclear. V was pared by 3 bases and J by 0 bases, with 2 bases between. CDR3 length: 11 amino acids. The germline V gene has CDR1 SQVTM and CDR2 ANQGSEA. The CDR3 DNA sequence: TGCAGCGTTGATTCTAACTATGGCTACACCTTC. Translating gives CSVDSNYGYTF.

The chain carries TRBV6-5 and TRBJ2-3, with a weak D call TRBD1 (6 bases). This CDR3 spans 15 amino acids. Between the trimmed V and J ends, which lost 4 bases and 2 bases, there was a span of 13 bases. CDR1 and CDR2 from the germline V gene are MNHEY and SVGAGI. The CDR3 spells CASSSRRGHTDTQYF. The CDR3 nucleotides read TGTGCCAGCAGTTCCCGCAGGGGTCACACAGATACGCAGTATTTT.